Sequencing of this TCR beta chain was carried out in a study of T cells in localized non-small cell lung cancer. The ends were cut back, 5 bases at V and 0 bases at J, with 13 bases in the middle. Germline V gene lookup returns CDR1 SGHVS and CDR2 FQNEAQ. There are 16 residues in the CDR3. General study points: Heterogeneity remains possible, as sequencing covered one tumor region only. Highest T cell clonality was seen in uninvolved adjacent lung, surpassing that measured in tumor.

As regards this clone: Its antigen is not known.

Only in-frame clones appear in the TCRdb table, and some are missing; sequencing was by immunoSEQ multiplex PCR. This table holds some 39,000 clones, 86% found once. The rearrangement links TRBV7-8 to TRBJ2-2, with D possibly TRBD1 on 6 matching bases. The sample was peripheral blood mononuclear cells, taken before any cancer treatment. This sequence originates from a male donor older than 55 with stage II lung adenocarcinoma. The CDR3: CASSPRTASNTGELFF. The DNA for the CDR3 is TGTGCCAGCAGCCCGAGGACAGCATCGAACACCGGGGAGCTGTTTTTT.